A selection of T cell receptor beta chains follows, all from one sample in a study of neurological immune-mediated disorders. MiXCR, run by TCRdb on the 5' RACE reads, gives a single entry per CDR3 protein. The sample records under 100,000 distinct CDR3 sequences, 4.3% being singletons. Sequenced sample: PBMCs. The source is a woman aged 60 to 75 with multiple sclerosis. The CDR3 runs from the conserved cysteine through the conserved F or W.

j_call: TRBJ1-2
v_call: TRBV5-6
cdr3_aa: CASSFNRMGYGYTF

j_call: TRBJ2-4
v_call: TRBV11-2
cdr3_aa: CASSLETGAPKNIQYF

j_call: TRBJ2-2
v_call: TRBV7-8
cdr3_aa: CASSLFFSAGGTTGELFF

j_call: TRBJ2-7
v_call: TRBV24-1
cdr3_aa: CATSDLRLIDRDEQYF

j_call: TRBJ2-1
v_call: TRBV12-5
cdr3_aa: CASGVSMGQGAYNEQFF

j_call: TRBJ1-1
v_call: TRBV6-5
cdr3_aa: CASSYSIARMNTEAFF

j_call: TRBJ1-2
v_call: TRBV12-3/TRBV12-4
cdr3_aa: CASSRKTGAGGYTF

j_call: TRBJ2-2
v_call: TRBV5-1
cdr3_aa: CASSLEPGANTGELFF

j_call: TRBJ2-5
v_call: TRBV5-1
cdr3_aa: CASSLGQGVVQETQYF

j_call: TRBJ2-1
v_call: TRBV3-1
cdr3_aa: CASSQAGYNEQFF

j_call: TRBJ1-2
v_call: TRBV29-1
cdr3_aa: CSVEAGYMGGYTF

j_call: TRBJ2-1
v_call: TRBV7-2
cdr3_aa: CASSLAIGGGYNEQFF

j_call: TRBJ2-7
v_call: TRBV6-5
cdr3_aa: CASSLTGGDYEQYF

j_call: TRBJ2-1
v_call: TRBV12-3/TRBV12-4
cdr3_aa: CASRSFLTSGRSNEQFF

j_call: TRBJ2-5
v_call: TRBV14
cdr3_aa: CASSQDLGAQETQYF

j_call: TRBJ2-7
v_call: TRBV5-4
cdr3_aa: CASSLAGGDYEQYF

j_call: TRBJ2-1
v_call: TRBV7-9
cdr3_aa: CASSLYGGGFDEQFF

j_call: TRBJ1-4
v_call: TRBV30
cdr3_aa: CAWSVLGPGEKLFF

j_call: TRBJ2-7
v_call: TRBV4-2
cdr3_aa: CASSQGASGAPYEQYF

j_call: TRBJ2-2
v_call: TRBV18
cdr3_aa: CASSPAGAYTGELFF

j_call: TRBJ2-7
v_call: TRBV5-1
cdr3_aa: CASSVTGTGGDEQYF

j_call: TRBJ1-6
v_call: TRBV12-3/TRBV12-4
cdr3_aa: CASSSGTDSSPLHF

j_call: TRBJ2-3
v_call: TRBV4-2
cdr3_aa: CASSQEIAGGRNTQYF

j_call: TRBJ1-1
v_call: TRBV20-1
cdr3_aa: CSATETTGFTEAFF

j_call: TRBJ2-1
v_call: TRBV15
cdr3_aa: CATSSYFSGGQPSYNEQFF

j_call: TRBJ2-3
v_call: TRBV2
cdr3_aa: CASGILAGGTDTQYF

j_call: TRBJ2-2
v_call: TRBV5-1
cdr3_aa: CASSSGNLNTGELFF